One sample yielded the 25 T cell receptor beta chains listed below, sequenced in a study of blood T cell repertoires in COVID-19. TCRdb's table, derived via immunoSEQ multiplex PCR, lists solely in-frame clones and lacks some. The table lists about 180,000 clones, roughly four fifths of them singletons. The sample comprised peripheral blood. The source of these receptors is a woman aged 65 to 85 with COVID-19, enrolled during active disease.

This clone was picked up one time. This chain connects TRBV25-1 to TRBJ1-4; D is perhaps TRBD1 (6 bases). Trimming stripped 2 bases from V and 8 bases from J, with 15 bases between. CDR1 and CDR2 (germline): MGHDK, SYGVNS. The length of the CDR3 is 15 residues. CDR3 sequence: CASSERQGRREKLFF. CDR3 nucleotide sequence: TGTGCCAGCAGTGAAAGGCAGGGGCGGAGAGAAAAACTGTTTTTT.

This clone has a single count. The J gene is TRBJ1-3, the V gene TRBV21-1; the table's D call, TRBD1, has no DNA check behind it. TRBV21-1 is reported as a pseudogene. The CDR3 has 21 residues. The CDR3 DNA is TGTGCCAGCAGCAAAGACCCGAAGGGGCCTCTAACCTTTGACTCTGGAAACACCATATATTTT. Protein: CASSKDPKGPLTFDSGNTIYF.

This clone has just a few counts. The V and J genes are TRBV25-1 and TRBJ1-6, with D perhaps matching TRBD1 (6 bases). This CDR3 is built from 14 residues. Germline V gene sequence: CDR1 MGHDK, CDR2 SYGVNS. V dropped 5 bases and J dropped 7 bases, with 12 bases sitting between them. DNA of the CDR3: TGTGCCAGCAGTTTTGGACAGCCCAATTCACCCCTCCACTTT. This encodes CASSFGQPNSPLHF.

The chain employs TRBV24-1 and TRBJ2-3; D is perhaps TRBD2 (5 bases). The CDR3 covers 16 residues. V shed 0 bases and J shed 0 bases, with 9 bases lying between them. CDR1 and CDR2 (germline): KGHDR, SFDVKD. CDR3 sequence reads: CATSDLGETSTDTQYF. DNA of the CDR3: TGTGCCACCAGTGATTTGGGGGAGACTAGCACAGATACGCAGTATTTT.

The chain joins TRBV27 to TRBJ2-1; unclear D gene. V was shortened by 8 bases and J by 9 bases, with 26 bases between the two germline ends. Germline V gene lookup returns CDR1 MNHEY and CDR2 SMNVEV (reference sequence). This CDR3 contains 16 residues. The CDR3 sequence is CASHNSARYNSGEQFF. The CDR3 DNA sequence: TGTGCCAGCCATAACTCCGCGAGATACAATTCGGGTGAGCAGTTCTTC.

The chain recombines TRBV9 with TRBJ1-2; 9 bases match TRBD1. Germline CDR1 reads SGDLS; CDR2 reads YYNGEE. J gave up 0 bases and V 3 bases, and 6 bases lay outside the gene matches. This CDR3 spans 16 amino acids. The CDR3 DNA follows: TGTGCCAGCAGCGAGCCGGGACAGGGACCTAACTATGGCTACACCTTC. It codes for CASSEPGQGPNYGYTF.

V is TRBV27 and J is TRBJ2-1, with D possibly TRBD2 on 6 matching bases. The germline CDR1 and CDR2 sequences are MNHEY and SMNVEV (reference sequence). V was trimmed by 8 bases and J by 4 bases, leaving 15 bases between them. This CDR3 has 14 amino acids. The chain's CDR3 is CASGGGGLYNEQFF. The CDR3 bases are TGTGCCAGCGGTGGGGGAGGACTATACAATGAGCAGTTCTTC.

CDR3 amino acids: CASSQDRVSGYTF. The CDR3 nucleotides are TGTGCCAGCAGCCAAGACAGGGTGAGCGGCTACACCTTC. The chain links TRBV14 to TRBJ1-2, with D possibly TRBD1 on 5 matching bases. Germline CDR1 reads SGHDN; CDR2 reads FVKESK. Trimming shortened V by 0 bases and J by 8 bases, and 10 bases separated the two germline ends. This CDR3 contains 13 residues.

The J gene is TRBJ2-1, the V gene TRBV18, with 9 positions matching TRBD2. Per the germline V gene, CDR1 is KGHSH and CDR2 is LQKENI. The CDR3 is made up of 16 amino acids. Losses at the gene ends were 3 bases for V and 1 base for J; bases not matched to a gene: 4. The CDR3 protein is CASSPLGLASYNEQFF. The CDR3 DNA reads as TGTGCCAGCTCACCCCTTGGACTAGCGTCCTACAATGAGCAGTTCTTC. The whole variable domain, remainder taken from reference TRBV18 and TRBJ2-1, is NAGVMQNPRHLVRRRGQEARLRCSPMKGHSHVYWYRQLPEEGLKFMVYLQKENIIDESGMPKERFSAEFPKEGPSILRIQQVVRGDSAAYFCASSPLGLASYNEQFFGPGTRLTVL.

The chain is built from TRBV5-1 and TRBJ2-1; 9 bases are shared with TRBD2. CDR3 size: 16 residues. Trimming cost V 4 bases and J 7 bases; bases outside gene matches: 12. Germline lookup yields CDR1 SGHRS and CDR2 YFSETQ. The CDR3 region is CASSPPGSGRWNEQFF. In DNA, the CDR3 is TGCGCCAGCAGCCCCCCCGGGAGCGGGAGGTGGAATGAGCAGTTCTTC. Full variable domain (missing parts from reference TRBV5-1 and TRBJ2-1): KAGVTQTPRYLIKTRGQQVTLSCSPISGHRSVSWYQQTPGQGLQFLFEYFSETQRNKGNFPGRFSGRQFSNSRSEMNVSTLELGDSALYLCASSPPGSGRWNEQFFGPGTRLTVL.

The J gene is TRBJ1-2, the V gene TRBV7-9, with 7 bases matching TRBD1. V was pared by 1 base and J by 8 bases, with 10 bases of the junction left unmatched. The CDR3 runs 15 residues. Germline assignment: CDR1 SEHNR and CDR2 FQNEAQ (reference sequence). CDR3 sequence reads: CASSLETGQRGGYTF. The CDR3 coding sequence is TGTGCCAGCAGCTTAGAGACAGGGCAGAGAGGGGGCTACACCTTC.

CDR3 bases: TGTGCCAGCAGCGGACCCGGACAGGAGAGTTCACCCCTCCACTTT. Translated: CASSGPGQESSPLHF. The J gene is TRBJ1-6, the V gene TRBV5-4; 7 bases match TRBD1. This CDR3 spans 15 amino acids. The V and J ends lost 4 bases and 9 bases, in that order; junction bases with no gene match: 10. The germline V gene encodes CDR1 SGHNT and CDR2 YYREEE (reference sequence).

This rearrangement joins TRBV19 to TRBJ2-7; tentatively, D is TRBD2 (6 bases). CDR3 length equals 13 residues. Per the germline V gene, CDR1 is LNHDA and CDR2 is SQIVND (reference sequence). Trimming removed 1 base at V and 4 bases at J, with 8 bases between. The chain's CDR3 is CASSIAGEYEQYF. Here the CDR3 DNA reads TGTGCCAGTAGTATAGCGGGGGAATACGAGCAGTACTTC.

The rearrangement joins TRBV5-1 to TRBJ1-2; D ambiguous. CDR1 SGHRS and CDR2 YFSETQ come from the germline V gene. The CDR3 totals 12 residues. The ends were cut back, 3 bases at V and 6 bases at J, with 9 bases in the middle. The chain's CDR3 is CASSSGADGYTF. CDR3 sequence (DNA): TGCGCCAGCAGCTCGGGAGCCGATGGCTACACCTTC.

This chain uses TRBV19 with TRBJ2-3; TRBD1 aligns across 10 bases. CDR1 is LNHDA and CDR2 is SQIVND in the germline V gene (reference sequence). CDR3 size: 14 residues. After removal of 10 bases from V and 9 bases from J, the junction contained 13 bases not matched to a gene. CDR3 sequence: CATQGGQGTGTQYF. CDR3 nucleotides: TGTGCCACCCAAGGGGGACAGGGGACAGGGACGCAGTATTTT.

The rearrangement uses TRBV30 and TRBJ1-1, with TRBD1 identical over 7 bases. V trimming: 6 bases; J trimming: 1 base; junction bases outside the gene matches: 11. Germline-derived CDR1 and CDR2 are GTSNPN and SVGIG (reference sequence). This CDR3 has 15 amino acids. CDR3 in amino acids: CACLPGQTPNTEAFF. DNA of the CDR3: TGTGCCTGTCTCCCGGGACAGACACCGAACACTGAAGCTTTCTTT.

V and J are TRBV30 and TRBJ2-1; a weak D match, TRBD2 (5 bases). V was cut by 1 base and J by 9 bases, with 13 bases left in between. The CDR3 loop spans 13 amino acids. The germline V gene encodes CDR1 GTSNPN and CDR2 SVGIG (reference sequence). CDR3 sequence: CAWSGMGVSEQFF. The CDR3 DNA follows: TGTGCCTGGAGTGGAATGGGAGTTAGTGAGCAGTTCTTC.

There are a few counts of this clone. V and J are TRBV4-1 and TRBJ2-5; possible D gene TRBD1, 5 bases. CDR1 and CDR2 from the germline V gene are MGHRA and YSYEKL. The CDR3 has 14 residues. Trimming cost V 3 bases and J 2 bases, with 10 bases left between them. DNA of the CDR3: TGCGCCAGCAGCCAGATAGGGGTTCAAGAGACCCAGTACTTC. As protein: CASSQIGVQETQYF.

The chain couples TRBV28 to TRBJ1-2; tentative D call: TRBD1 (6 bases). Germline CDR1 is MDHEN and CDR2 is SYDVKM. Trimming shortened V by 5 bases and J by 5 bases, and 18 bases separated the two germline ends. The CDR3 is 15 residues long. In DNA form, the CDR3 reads TGTGCCAGCAGTCAATATACAGGGAGTGGATATGGCTACACCTTC. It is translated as CASSQYTGSGYGYTF.

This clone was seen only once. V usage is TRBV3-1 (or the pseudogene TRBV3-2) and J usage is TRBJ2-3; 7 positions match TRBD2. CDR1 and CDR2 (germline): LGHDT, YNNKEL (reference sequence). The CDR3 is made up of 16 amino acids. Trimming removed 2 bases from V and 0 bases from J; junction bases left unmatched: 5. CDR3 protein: CASSQKTGGSTDTQYF. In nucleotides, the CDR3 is TGTGCCAGCAGCCAAAAAACCGGGGGGAGCACAGATACGCAGTATTTT.

CDR3 in amino acids: CATSDSRQTGETQYF. The CDR3 DNA follows: TGTGCCACCAGTGATTCCCGACAGACGGGAGAGACCCAGTACTTC. This sequence joins TRBV24-1 and TRBJ2-5; a weak D match, TRBD1 (5 bases). The ends were cut back, 2 bases at V and 4 bases at J, with 13 bases in the middle. Germline V lookup: CDR1 KGHDR, CDR2 SFDVKD. The CDR3 spans 15 residues.

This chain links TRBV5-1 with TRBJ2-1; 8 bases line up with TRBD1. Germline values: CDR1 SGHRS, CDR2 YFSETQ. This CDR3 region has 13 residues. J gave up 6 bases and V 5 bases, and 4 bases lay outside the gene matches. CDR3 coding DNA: TGCGCCAGCAGTTGGACAGGGAGCAATGAGCAGTTCTTC. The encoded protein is CASSWTGSNEQFF.

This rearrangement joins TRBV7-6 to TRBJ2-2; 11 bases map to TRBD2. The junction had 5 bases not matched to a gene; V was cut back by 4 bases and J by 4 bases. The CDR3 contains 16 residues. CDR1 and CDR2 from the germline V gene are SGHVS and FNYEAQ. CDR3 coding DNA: TGTGCCAGCAGCTCACTAGCGGGAGTGAGCACCGGGGAGCTGTTTTTT. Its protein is CASSSLAGVSTGELFF.

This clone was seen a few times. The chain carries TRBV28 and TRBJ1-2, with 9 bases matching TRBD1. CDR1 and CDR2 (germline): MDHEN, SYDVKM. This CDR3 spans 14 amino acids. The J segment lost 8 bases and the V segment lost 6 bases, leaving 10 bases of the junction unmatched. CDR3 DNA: TGTGCCAGCAGCGGGGACAGGGTAACCAACGGCTACACCTTC. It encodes CASSGDRVTNGYTF.

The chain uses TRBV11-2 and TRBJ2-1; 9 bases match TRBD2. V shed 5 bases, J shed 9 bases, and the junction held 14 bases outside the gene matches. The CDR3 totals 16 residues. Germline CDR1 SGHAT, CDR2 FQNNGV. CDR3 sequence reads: CASSGSGSSGWGEQFF. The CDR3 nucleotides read TGTGCCAGCAGCGGTAGCGGGAGTTCGGGGTGGGGTGAGCAGTTCTTC. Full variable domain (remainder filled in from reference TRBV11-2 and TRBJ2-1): EAGVAQSPRYKIIEKRQSVAFWCNPISGHATLYWYQQILGQGPKLLIQFQNNGVVDDSQLPKDRFSAERLKGVDSTLKIQPAKLEDSAVYLCASSGSGSSGWGEQFFGPGTRLTVL.